A selection of T cell receptor beta chains follows, all from one sample in a study of CD8+ T cells in alopecia areata. Produced via immunoSEQ multiplex PCR; TCRdb's table is partial and in-frame only. Among 110,000 or so clones, roughly 66% were seen once, and the ten largest hold around 2.8%. The sample taken for sequencing was CD4+ T cells sorted from blood. The receptors derive from a human donor in good health. Both conserved end residues are part of each CDR3. Each record gives: D gene, V gene, J gene, CDR3 protein. The D gene is left open where the match is weak.

d_gene: .; v_gene: TRBV4-1; j_gene: TRBJ2-7; CDR3aa: CASSQAGLPEQYF
d_gene: .; v_gene: TRBV30; j_gene: TRBJ1-2; CDR3aa: CALKIGTLVNYGYTF
d_gene: TRBD1; v_gene: TRBV9; j_gene: TRBJ2-7; CDR3aa: CASSRYGQGREQYF
d_gene: .; v_gene: TRBV5-1; j_gene: TRBJ2-2; CDR3aa: CASSSSSGVVRTGELFF
d_gene: .; v_gene: TRBV30; j_gene: TRBJ2-1; CDR3aa: CAWIPASSYNEQFF
d_gene: .; v_gene: TRBV4-1; j_gene: TRBJ1-1; CDR3aa: CASSQVKIMNTEAFF
d_gene: .; v_gene: TRBV29-1; j_gene: TRBJ2-2; CDR3aa: CSVEDIGATGELFF
d_gene: .; v_gene: TRBV12-5; j_gene: TRBJ2-5; CDR3aa: CASGLSRETQYF
d_gene: .; v_gene: TRBV5-1; j_gene: TRBJ1-4; CDR3aa: CASSSGRADEKLFF
d_gene: .; v_gene: TRBV2; j_gene: TRBJ2-5; CDR3aa: CASSGVEGTQYF
d_gene: .; v_gene: TRBV5-1; j_gene: TRBJ2-5; CDR3aa: CASSLIGETQYF
d_gene: .; v_gene: TRBV5-4; j_gene: TRBJ2-7; CDR3aa: CASSPPGASSYEQYF
d_gene: .; v_gene: TRBV25-1; j_gene: TRBJ1-5; CDR3aa: CASQSGKGNQPQHF
d_gene: TRBD1; v_gene: TRBV2; j_gene: TRBJ2-7; CDR3aa: CASSTWDREVRSSYEQYF
d_gene: .; v_gene: TRBV2; j_gene: TRBJ1-6; CDR3aa: CASGPPGAKDSPLHF
d_gene: .; v_gene: TRBV7-2; j_gene: TRBJ2-2; CDR3aa: CASSLGGVGTGELFF
d_gene: TRBD1; v_gene: TRBV29-1; j_gene: TRBJ2-7; CDR3aa: CSGWTGDEQYF
d_gene: .; v_gene: TRBV29-1; j_gene: TRBJ1-5; CDR3aa: CSVADSNQPQHF
d_gene: TRBD2; v_gene: TRBV7-6; j_gene: TRBJ2-3; CDR3aa: CASSTLAGGPHGTQYF
d_gene: .; v_gene: TRBV6-5; j_gene: TRBJ1-6; CDR3aa: CASSLQGDNSPLHF
d_gene: .; v_gene: TRBV14; j_gene: TRBJ2-1; CDR3aa: CASSQETHSGYPYNEQFF
d_gene: .; v_gene: TRBV18; j_gene: TRBJ2-3; CDR3aa: CASSPPSEQGVSQYF
d_gene: .; v_gene: TRBV21-1; j_gene: TRBJ1-2; CDR3aa: CASSKARGRGDYGYTF
d_gene: TRBD1; v_gene: TRBV19; j_gene: TRBJ2-2; CDR3aa: CASRGQAANTGELFF
d_gene: .; v_gene: TRBV13; j_gene: TRBJ2-5; CDR3aa: CASSVERNQETQYF
d_gene: .; v_gene: TRBV2; j_gene: TRBJ1-2; CDR3aa: CASRVQGLNYGYTF
d_gene: TRBD1; v_gene: TRBV5-1; j_gene: TRBJ2-2; CDR3aa: CASSLGPRQGNTGELFF
d_gene: .; v_gene: TRBV4-1; j_gene: TRBJ2-7; CDR3aa: CASSQGGLYEQYF
d_gene: TRBD1; v_gene: TRBV6-1; j_gene: TRBJ1-5; CDR3aa: CASRDRGNQPQHF
d_gene: .; v_gene: TRBV30; j_gene: TRBJ2-3; CDR3aa: CAWRPPISTDTQYF
d_gene: TRBD1; v_gene: TRBV9; j_gene: TRBJ1-6; CDR3aa: CASSAGQGGNSPLHF
d_gene: .; v_gene: TRBV29-1; j_gene: TRBJ2-7; CDR3aa: CSVEQADEQYF
d_gene: .; v_gene: TRBV29-1; j_gene: TRBJ1-1; CDR3aa: CSVYQTGSEAFF
d_gene: .; v_gene: TRBV15; j_gene: TRBJ2-7; CDR3aa: CATSRDKSYEQYF
d_gene: .; v_gene: TRBV20-1; j_gene: TRBJ2-1; CDR3aa: CSASLANEQFF
d_gene: .; v_gene: TRBV14; j_gene: TRBJ2-5; CDR3aa: CASSHVQVLETQYF
d_gene: .; v_gene: TRBV11-2; j_gene: TRBJ1-1; CDR3aa: CASSLTGGGLLGAFF
d_gene: .; v_gene: TRBV5-1; j_gene: TRBJ2-1; CDR3aa: CASSLDGGGRVQPFF
d_gene: TRBD1; v_gene: TRBV18; j_gene: TRBJ2-7; CDR3aa: CASSRKDREEQYF
d_gene: TRBD1; v_gene: TRBV30; j_gene: TRBJ2-1; CDR3aa: CAWSPDRRRNNEQFF
d_gene: .; v_gene: TRBV7-6; j_gene: TRBJ2-4; CDR3aa: CASSLAERTENIQYF
d_gene: .; v_gene: TRBV9; j_gene: TRBJ2-7; CDR3aa: CATSRDISAEQYF
d_gene: TRBD1; v_gene: TRBV7-9; j_gene: TRBJ2-7; CDR3aa: CASSATGDEQYF
d_gene: .; v_gene: TRBV7-8; j_gene: TRBJ2-7; CDR3aa: CASSFRPAGTSGEQYF
d_gene: .; v_gene: TRBV9; j_gene: TRBJ1-2; CDR3aa: CASSFRDGYTF
d_gene: TRBD1; v_gene: TRBV4-1; j_gene: TRBJ1-6; CDR3aa: CASSQAARDRETPLHF
d_gene: .; v_gene: TRBV27; j_gene: TRBJ1-5; CDR3aa: CASSPEPQHF
d_gene: .; v_gene: TRBV18; j_gene: TRBJ2-7; CDR3aa: CASSFQAVQYF
d_gene: TRBD1; v_gene: TRBV2; j_gene: TRBJ2-1; CDR3aa: CASSEEINRGGVF
d_gene: .; v_gene: TRBV30; j_gene: TRBJ1-6; CDR3aa: CAWTVNSLISPLHF
d_gene: .; v_gene: TRBV28; j_gene: TRBJ2-1; CDR3aa: CASGTEYNEQFF
d_gene: TRBD2; v_gene: TRBV4-1; j_gene: TRBJ2-3; CDR3aa: CASSENAAGSDTQYF
d_gene: TRBD1; v_gene: TRBV29-1; j_gene: TRBJ2-7; CDR3aa: CSASDRGGYEQYF
d_gene: TRBD1; v_gene: TRBV27; j_gene: TRBJ1-5; CDR3aa: CASSSHRTGNQPQHF